This entry concerns a single T cell receptor (beta chain). The data originate from a study of CD4 and CD8 cells across lung adenocarcinoma regions. TCRdb independently ran MiXCR on the PCR reads; one entry per CDR3 protein. The sample carries around 10,000 distinct CDR3 sequences, approximately 46% recorded once. Donors had localized lung adenocarcinoma, a non-small cell lung cancer. This CDR3 is built from 15 residues. Trimming cost V 4 bases and J 3 bases, with 12 bases left between them. The germline gives CDR1 LGHNA, CDR2 YNFKEQ. The genes are TRBV4-2 and TRBJ2-2; possibly TRBD2 for D (5 bases). This TCR was sampled from a male donor with lung adenocarcinoma. The CD4 and CD8 labels of this study may be unreliable. The source material was CD8+ T cells from the margin of a lung tumor. The CDR3 sequence is CASSRERSDTGELFF. For the CDR3, the DNA is TGTGCCAGCAGCCGAGAGCGGAGCGACACCGGGGAGCTGTTTTTT.